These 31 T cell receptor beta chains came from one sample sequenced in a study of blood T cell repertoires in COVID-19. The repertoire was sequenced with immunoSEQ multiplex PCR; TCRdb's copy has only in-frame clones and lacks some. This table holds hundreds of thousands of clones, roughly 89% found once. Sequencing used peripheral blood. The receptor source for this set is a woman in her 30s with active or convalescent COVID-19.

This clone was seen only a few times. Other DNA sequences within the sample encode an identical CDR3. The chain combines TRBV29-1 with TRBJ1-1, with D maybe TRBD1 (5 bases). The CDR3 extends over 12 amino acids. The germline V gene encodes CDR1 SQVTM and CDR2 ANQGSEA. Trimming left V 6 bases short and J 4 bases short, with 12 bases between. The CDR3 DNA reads TGCAGCGTAGCCGACGGGGGCACTGAAGCTTTCTTT. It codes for CSVADGGTEAFF.

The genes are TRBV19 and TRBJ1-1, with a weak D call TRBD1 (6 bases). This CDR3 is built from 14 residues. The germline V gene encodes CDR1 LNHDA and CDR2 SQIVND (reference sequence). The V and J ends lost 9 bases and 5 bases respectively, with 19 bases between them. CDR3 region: CASPTQGFGTEAFF. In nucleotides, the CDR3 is TGTGCCAGCCCGACTCAGGGGTTCGGGACTGAAGCTTTCTTT.

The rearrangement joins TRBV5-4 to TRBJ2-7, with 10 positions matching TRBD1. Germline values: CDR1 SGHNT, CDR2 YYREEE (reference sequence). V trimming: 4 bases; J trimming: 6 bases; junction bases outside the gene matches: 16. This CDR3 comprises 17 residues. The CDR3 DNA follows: TGTGCCAGCAGCAAGGACCGGGACAGGGGAGTATTGGGCGAGCAGTACTTC. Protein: CASSKDRDRGVLGEQYF.

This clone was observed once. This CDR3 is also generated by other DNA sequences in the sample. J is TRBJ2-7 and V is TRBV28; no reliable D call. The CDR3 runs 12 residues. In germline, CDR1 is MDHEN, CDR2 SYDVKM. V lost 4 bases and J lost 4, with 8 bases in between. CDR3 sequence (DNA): TGTGCCAGCAGTTCCTCCTCGTACGAGCAGTACTTC. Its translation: CASSSSSYEQYF.

The CDR3 loop is CASSFRGLVMGEQFF. The CDR3 DNA is TGTGCCAGCAGCTTCCGTGGACTAGTAATGGGTGAGCAGTTCTTC. The rearrangement uses TRBV5-6 and TRBJ2-1; 7 nucleotides align to TRBD2. The germline V gene encodes CDR1 SGHDT and CDR2 YYEEEE. V shed 2 bases, J shed 9 bases, and the junction held 11 bases outside the gene matches. The length of the CDR3 is 15 residues.

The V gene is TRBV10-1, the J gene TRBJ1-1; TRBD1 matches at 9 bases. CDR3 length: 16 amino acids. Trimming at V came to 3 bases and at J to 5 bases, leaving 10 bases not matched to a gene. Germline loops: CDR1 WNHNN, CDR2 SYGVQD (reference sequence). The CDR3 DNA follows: TGCGCCAGCAGTGAAGCAGAATACAGGGGGCGTACTGAAGCTTTCTTT. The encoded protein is CASSEAEYRGRTEAFF.

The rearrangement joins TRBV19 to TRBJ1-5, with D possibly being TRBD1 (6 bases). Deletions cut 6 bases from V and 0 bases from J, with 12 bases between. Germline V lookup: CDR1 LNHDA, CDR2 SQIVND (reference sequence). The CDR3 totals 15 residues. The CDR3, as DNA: TGTGCCAGTAGCACAGGGTCCAATAGCAATCAGCCCCAGCATTTT. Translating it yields CASSTGSNSNQPQHF.

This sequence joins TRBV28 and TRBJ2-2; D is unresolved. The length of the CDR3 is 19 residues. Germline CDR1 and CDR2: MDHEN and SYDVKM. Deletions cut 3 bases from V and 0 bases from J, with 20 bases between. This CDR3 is CASSFSTINLGPNTGELFF. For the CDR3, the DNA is TGTGCCAGCAGTTTTTCAACCATCAATCTGGGCCCGAACACCGGGGAGCTGTTTTTT.

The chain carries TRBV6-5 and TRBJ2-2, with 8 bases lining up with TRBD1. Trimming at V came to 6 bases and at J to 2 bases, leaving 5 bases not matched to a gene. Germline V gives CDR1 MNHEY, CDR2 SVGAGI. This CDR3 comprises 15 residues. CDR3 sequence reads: CASSPTGDNTGELFF. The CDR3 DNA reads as TGTGCCAGCAGCCCGACAGGGGACAACACCGGGGAGCTGTTTTTT.

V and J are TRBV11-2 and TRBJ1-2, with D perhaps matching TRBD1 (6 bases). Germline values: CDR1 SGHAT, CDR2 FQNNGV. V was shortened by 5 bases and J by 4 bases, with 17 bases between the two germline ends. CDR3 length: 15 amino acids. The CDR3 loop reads CASSPPSGGGYGYTF. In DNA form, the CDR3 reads TGTGCCAGCAGCCCCCCGTCGGGGGGCGGCTATGGCTACACCTTC.

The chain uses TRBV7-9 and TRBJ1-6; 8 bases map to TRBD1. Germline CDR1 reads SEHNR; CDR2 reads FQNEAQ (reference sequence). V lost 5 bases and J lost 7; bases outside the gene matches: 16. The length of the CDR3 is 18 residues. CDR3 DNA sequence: TGTGCCAGCAGCCGCACCATCCCCGGGACAGGAAACAATTCACCCCTCCACTTT. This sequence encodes CASSRTIPGTGNNSPLHF.

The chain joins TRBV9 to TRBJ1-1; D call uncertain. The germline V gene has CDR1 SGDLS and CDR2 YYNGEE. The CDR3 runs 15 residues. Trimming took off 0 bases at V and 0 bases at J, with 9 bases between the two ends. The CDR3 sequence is CASSVGSGMNTEAFF. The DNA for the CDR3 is TGTGCCAGCAGCGTAGGTTCAGGCATGAACACTGAAGCTTTCTTT. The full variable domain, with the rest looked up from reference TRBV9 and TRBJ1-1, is DSGVTQTPKHLITATGQRVTLRCSPRSGDLSVYWYQQSLDQGLQFLIQYYNGEERAKGNILERFSAQQFPDLHSELNLSSLELGDSALYFCASSVGSGMNTEAFFGQGTRLTVV.

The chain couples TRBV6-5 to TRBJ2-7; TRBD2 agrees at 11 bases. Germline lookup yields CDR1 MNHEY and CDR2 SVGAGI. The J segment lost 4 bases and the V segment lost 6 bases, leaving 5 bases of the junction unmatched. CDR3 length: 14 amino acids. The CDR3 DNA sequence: TGTGCCAGCAGACGACTAGCGGGGAGTTACGAGCAGTACTTC. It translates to CASRRLAGSYEQYF.

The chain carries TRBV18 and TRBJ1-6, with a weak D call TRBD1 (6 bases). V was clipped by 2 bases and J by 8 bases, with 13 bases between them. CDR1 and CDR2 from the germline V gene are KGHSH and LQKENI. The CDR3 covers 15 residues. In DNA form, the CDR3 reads TGTGCCAGCTCACCAATTAAGGCAGGGGATTCACCCCTCCACTTT. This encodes CASSPIKAGDSPLHF.

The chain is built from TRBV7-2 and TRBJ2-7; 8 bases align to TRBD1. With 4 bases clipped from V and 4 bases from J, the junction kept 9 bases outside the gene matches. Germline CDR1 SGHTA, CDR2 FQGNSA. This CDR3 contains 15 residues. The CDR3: CASSSGTGSPYEQYF. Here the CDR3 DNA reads TGTGCCAGCAGCTCCGGGACAGGATCTCCGTACGAGCAGTACTTC. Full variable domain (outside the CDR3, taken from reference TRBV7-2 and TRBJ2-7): GAGVSQSPSNKVTEKGKDVELRCDPISGHTALYWYRQSLGQGLEFLIYFQGNSAPDKSGLPSDRFSAERTGGSVSTLTIQRTQQEDSAVYLCASSSGTGSPYEQYFGPGTRLTVT.

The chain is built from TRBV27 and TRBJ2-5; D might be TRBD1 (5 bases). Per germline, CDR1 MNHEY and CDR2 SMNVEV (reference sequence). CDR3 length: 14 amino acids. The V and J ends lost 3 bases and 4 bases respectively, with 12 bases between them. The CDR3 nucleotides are TGTGCCAGCAGTTTGATAGCAGGGCCAGAGACCCAGTACTTC. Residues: CASSLIAGPETQYF.

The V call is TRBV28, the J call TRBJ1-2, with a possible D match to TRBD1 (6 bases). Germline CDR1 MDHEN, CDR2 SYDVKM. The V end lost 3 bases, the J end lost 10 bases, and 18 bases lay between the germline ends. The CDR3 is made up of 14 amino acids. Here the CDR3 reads CASSFGGAKGYYTF. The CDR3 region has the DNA TGTGCCAGCAGTTTCGGGGGGGCCAAAGGGTACTACACCTTC.

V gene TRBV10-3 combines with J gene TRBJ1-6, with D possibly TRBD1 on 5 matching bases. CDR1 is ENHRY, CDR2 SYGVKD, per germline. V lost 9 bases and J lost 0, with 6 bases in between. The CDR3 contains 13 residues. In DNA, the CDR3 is TGTGCCATACAGGACTCCTATAATTCACCCCTCCACTTT. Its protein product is CAIQDSYNSPLHF.

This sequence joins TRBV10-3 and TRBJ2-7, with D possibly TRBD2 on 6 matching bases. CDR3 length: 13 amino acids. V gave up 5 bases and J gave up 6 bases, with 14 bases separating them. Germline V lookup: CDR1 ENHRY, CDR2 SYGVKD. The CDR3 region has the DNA TGTGCCATCAGTCGGGACTTCCGGGGCGAGCAGTACTTC. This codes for CAISRDFRGEQYF.

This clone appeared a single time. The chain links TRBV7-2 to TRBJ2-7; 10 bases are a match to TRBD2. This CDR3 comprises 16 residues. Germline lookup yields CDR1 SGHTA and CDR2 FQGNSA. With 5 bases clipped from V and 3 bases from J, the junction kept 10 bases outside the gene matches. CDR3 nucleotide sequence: TGTGCCAGCAGCCCGGAGGCTAGCGGGAGTAACTACGAGCAGTACTTC. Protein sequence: CASSPEASGSNYEQYF.

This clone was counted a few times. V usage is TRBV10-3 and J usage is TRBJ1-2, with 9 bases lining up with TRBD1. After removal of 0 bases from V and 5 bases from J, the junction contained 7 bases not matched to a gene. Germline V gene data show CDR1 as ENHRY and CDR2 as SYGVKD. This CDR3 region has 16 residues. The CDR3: CAISESGTGRGYGYTF. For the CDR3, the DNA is TGTGCCATCAGTGAGTCCGGGACAGGGAGGGGATATGGCTACACCTTC.

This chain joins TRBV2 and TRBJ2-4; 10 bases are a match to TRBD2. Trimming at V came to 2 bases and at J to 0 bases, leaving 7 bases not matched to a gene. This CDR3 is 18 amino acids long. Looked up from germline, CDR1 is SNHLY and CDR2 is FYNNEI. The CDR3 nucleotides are TGTGCCAGCAGTGAATCACTAGCGGGGAGGTTAGCCAAAAACATTCAGTACTTC. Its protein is CASSESLAGRLAKNIQYF.

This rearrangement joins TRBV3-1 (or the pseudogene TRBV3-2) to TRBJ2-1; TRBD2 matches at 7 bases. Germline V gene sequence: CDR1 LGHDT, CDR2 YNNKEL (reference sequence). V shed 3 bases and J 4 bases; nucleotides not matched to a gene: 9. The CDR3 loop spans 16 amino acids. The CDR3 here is CASSQASGPIYNEQFF. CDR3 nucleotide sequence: TGTGCCAGCAGCCAGGCTAGCGGTCCTATATACAATGAGCAGTTCTTC.

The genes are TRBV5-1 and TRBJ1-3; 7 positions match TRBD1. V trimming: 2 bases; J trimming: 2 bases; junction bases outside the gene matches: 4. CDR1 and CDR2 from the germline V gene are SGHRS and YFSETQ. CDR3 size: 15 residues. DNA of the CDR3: TGCGCCAGCAGCTTCACAGGGGAAGCTGGAAACACCATATATTTT. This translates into CASSFTGEAGNTIYF.

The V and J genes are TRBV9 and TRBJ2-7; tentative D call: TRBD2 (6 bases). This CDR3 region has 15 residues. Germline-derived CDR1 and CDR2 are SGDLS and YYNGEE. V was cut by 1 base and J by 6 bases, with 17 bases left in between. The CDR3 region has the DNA TGTGCCAGCAGCGTATCGAGACTAGAGCTTCCCGAGCAGTACTTC. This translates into CASSVSRLELPEQYF.

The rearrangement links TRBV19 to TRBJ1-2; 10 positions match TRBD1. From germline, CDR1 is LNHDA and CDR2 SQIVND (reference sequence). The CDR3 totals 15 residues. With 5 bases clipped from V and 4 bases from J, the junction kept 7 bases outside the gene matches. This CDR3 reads CASSFGTGEGYGYTF. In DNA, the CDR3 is TGTGCCAGTAGTTTCGGGACAGGGGAGGGCTATGGCTACACCTTC. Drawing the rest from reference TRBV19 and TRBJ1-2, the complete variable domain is DGGITQSPKYLFRKEGQNVTLSCEQNLNHDAMYWYRQDPGQGLRLIYYSQIVNDFQKGDIAEGYSVSREKKESFPLTVTSAQKNPTAFYLCASSFGTGEGYGYTFGSGTRLTVV.

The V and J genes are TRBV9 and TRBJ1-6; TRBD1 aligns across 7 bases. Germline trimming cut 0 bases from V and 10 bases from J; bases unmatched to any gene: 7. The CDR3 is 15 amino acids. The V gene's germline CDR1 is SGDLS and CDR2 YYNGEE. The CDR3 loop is CASSVGRQGGSPLHF. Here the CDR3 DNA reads TGTGCCAGCAGCGTAGGAAGACAGGGTGGATCACCCCTCCACTTT.

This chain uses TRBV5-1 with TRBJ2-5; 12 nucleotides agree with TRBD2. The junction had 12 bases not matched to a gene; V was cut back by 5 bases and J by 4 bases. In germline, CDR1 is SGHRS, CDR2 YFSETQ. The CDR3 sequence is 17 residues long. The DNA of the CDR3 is TGCGCCAGCAGTCCCGGGACTAGCGGGTGGAGTGTAGAGACCCAGTACTTC. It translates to CASSPGTSGWSVETQYF.

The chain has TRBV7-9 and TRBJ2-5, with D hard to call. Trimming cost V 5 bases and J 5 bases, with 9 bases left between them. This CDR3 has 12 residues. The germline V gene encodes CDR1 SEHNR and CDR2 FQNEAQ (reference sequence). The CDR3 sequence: CASSLRQETQYF. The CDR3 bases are TGTGCCAGCAGCCTCCGTCAGGAGACCCAGTACTTC.

The CDR3 DNA follows: TGTGCCAGCTCACCACCGGGACTAGCGGGGGGCCCCGAGCAGTTCTTC. It is translated as CASSPPGLAGGPEQFF. This sequence joins TRBV18 and TRBJ2-1, with 15 bases identical to TRBD2. This CDR3 spans 16 amino acids. From germline, CDR1 is KGHSH and CDR2 LQKENI. With V trimmed by 0 bases and J by 10 bases, 4 bases remained unmatched.

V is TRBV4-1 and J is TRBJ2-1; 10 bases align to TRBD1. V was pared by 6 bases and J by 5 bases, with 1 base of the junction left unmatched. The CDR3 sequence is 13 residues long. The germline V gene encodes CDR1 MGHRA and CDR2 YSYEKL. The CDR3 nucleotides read TGCGCCAGCAGGGGGACAGGGGACAATGAGCAGTTCTTC. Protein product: CASRGTGDNEQFF.